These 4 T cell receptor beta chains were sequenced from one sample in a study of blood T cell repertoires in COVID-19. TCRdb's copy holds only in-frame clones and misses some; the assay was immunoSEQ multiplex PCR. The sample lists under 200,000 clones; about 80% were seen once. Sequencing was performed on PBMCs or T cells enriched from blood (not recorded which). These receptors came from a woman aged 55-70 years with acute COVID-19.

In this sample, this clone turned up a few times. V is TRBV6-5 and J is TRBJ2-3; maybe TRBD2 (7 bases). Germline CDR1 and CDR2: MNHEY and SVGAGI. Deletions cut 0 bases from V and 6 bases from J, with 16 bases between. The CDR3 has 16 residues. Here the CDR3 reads CASSYSSRGHQDTQYF. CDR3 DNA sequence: TGTGCCAGCAGTTACTCCTCGCGGGGGCACCAGGATACGCAGTATTTT.

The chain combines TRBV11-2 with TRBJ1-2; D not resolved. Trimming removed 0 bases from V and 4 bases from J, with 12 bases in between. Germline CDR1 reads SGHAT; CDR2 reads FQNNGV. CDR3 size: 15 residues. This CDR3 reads CASSLESVPVYGYTF. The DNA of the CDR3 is TGTGCCAGCAGCTTAGAATCTGTTCCGGTCTATGGCTACACCTTC.

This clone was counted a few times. CDR3 nucleotide sequence: TGTGCCAGCCAAAGTGAAGGGAGAGCTTTCTTT. Residues: CASQSEGRAFF. V usage is TRBV7-9 and J usage is TRBJ1-1, with D unclear. CDR1 is SEHNR, CDR2 FQNEAQ, per germline (reference sequence). The CDR3 extends over 11 amino acids. V was trimmed by 8 bases and J by 10 bases, leaving 14 bases between them.

CDR3 residues: CASRRGGVSAFF. The CDR3, as DNA: TGTGCCAGCAGGAGGGGCGGGGTGTCGGCTTTCTTT. This chain uses TRBV28 with TRBJ1-1, with D maybe TRBD1 (5 bases). Germline CDR1 reads MDHEN; CDR2 reads SYDVKM. Trimming removed 6 bases from V and 11 bases from J, with 16 bases in between. The CDR3 covers 12 residues.